This T cell receptor beta chain was retrieved from a study of OX40 agonist ivuxolimab in advanced cancers. In the study overall: The drug used for patients, ivuxolimab, was an agonistic anti-OX40 (CD134) antibody. Prior therapy, whether anti-PD-1, anti-PD-L1 or anti-CTLA-4, was allowed, and about 39% had some. Three patients got partial responses; one had hepatocellular carcinoma and two had cutaneous melanoma.

As for this clone: Its specificity is not known.

The germline V gene has CDR1 SGHRS and CDR2 YFSETQ. The CDR3 contains 15 residues. The V end lost 4 bases, the J end lost 0 bases, and 10 bases lay between the germline ends. Measured with immunoSEQ multiplex PCR; TCRdb has only the in-frame clones, and not every one. The sample shows 71,000 or so clones, about 89% of them seen only once. General study results and limits: Circulating CD4+ and CD8+ T cells showed clonal expansion by week 6 at 0.1 to 3.0 mg/kg.

This receptor was obtained from an adult with an advanced solid tumor such as melanoma, head and neck, liver or kidney cancer. The chain recombines TRBV5-1 with TRBJ1-4; D is perhaps TRBD1 (5 bases). The sample was CD4+ or CD8+ T cells sorted from blood, taken in a trial of the OX40 agonist ivuxolimab. CDR3 residues: CASSVQGTTNEKLFF. The CDR3 DNA sequence: TGCGCCAGCAGCGTTCAGGGTACAACTAATGAAAAACTGTTTTTT.